This T cell receptor beta chain was recovered during a study of T cells expressing NK-cell markers. Study overall: The TCR beta repertoires originated in sorted CD3+CD56+NKG2C+, CD3+CD56+NKG2C- and CD3+CD56-NKG2C+ T cells.

The germline CDR1 and CDR2 sequences are SGHDT and YYEEEE. CDR3 length equals 13 residues. General study results and limits: Expanded NKG2C+ T cell clones had unclear HCMV specificity.

As concerns this clonotype: Its antigen is not known.

One entry per CDR3 protein, without DNA, is what TCRdb gives after re-calling the 5' RACE reads. This table holds about 160,000 distinct CDR3 sequences. This receptor was obtained from a man aged 18-75 years in good health. The V gene is TRBV5-6, the J gene TRBJ2-1; the TCRdb D gene call, TRBD1, has no DNA to confirm it. Sequencing was done on a sample of blood T cells: a sorted CD56 or NKG2C T cell subset, CD4+ or CD8+ T cells, or bulk PBMC T cells (not recorded which). Here the CDR3 reads CASTQGTANEQFF.